This entry lists 28 T cell receptor beta chains sequenced from one sample in a study of shared clonotypes between healthy human individuals. Produced via immunoSEQ multiplex PCR; TCRdb's table is partial and in-frame only. The table shows about 2.4 million clones, with over 85% occurring only once. The sample taken for sequencing was naive CD4+ T cells from PBMCs. Subset here: CD45RA+ positively selected. These TCRs come from a man between 18 and 35 years old in good health. Some clones in this sample may be carry-over from other donors' samples.

A few counts support this clone. This chain joins TRBV5-1 and TRBJ2-1; D is ambiguous. V was clipped by 0 bases and J by 7 bases, with 2 bases between them. CDR1 is SGHRS and CDR2 is YFSETQ in the germline V gene. The CDR3 consists of 11 residues. CDR3 sequence (DNA): TGCGCCAGCAGCTTGGAGAATGAGCAGTTCTTC. It translates to CASSLENEQFF.

The CDR3 region is CATSGPYNEQFF. The CDR3 region has the DNA TGTGCCACTAGCGGTCCCTACAATGAGCAGTTCTTC. The rearrangement links TRBV7-2 to TRBJ2-1, with TRBD2 identical over 7 bases. J lost 2 bases, V lost 10 bases, and 2 bases had no gene match. CDR3 length: 12 amino acids. Germline V gene sequence: CDR1 SGHTA, CDR2 FQGNSA. The entire variable domain, with the rest obtained from reference TRBV7-2 and TRBJ2-1, is as follows: GAGVSQSPSNKVTEKGKDVELRCDPISGHTALYWYRQSLGQGLEFLIYFQGNSAPDKSGLPSDRFSAERTGGSVSTLTIQRTQQEDSAVYLCATSGPYNEQFFGPGTRLTVL.

V and J are TRBV5-1 and TRBJ2-1, with TRBD1 as a possible D gene (6 bases). This CDR3 has 17 amino acids. Germline V lookup: CDR1 SGHRS, CDR2 YFSETQ. V was pared by 4 bases and J by 5 bases, with 22 bases between. In DNA form, the CDR3 reads TGCGCCAGCAGCCGACGGACAGCCGTTACGATAGACAATGAGCAGTTCTTC. Translated, it gives CASSRRTAVTIDNEQFF.

This clone has a single count. The chain uses TRBV14 and TRBJ2-3, with unresolved D. Trimming stripped 0 bases from V and 4 bases from J, with 14 bases between. Germline-derived CDR1 and CDR2 are SGHDN and FVKESK. This CDR3 region has 16 residues. The CDR3 region has the DNA TGTGCCAGCAGCCAAGATTGGGCAGTTTTTGCAGATACGCAGTATTTT. Its protein product is CASSQDWAVFADTQYF.

The chain combines TRBV6-6 with TRBJ1-5, with 9 bases fitting TRBD1. V lost 2 bases and J lost 6; bases outside the gene matches: 8. The CDR3 is made up of 16 amino acids. The germline V gene encodes CDR1 MNHNY and CDR2 SVGAGI (reference sequence). The CDR3 nucleotides read TGTGCCAGCAGTTACGTAACAGGGGGCCTTTTTCAGCCCCAGCATTTT. This encodes CASSYVTGGLFQPQHF.

As for this clone: Germline is not matched at one junction end, which may reflect a read error. The chain links TRBV6-5 to TRBJ1-1, with TRBD1 as a possible D gene (5 bases). Germline values: CDR1 MNHEY, CDR2 SVGAGI. The CDR3 spans 14 residues. Here the CDR3 DNA reads TGTGTCAGCAGGCGGGACCTCGGAGACACTGAAGCTTTCTTT. This gives the protein CVSRRDLGDTEAFF.

This sequence joins TRBV9 and TRBJ2-5, with D perhaps assigned TRBD1 or TRBD2 (5 bases each). Trimming cost V 0 bases and J 5 bases, with 11 bases left between them. Germline CDR1 SGDLS, CDR2 YYNGEE. The CDR3 totals 14 residues. The CDR3 protein is CASSVVGTPETQYF. Written as DNA, the CDR3 is TGTGCCAGCAGCGTAGTGGGGACCCCCGAGACCCAGTACTTC. Full variable domain (missing parts from reference TRBV9 and TRBJ2-5): DSGVTQTPKHLITATGQRVTLRCSPRSGDLSVYWYQQSLDQGLQFLIQYYNGEERAKGNILERFSAQQFPDLHSELNLSSLELGDSALYFCASSVVGTPETQYFGPGTRLLVL.

This clone was seen more than once but under ten times. The chain couples TRBV7-9 to TRBJ1-4; 7 bases align to TRBD1. The length of the CDR3 is 12 residues. Germline lookup yields CDR1 SEHNR and CDR2 FQNEAQ (reference sequence). Here the CDR3 reads CGSGQGDEKLFF. The CDR3 DNA sequence: TGTGGCTCTGGGCAGGGGGACGAAAAACTGTTTTTT.

In the case of this clone: This CDR3 is also generated by other DNA sequences in the sample. The chain is built from TRBV5-1 and TRBJ2-1; D unresolved. The CDR3 spans 12 residues. The V and J ends lost 0 bases and 8 bases respectively, with 6 bases between them. The germline gives CDR1 SGHRS, CDR2 YFSETQ. CDR3 coding DNA: TGCGCCAGCAGCTTGGGTGGGGATGAGCAGTTCTTC. It yields the protein CASSLGGDEQFF.

The gene calls are TRBV28 and TRBJ1-1, with D unresolved. CDR1 is MDHEN and CDR2 is SYDVKM in the germline V gene. The CDR3 sequence is 12 residues long. V was cut by 7 bases and J by 7 bases, with 13 bases left in between. This CDR3 is CASKARGGEAFF. DNA of the CDR3: TGTGCCAGCAAAGCCCGGGGAGGTGAAGCTTTCTTT.

This chain uses TRBV5-4 with TRBJ2-5; weak D call: TRBD2 (7 bases). Germline values: CDR1 SGHNT, CDR2 YYREEE (reference sequence). V was trimmed by 3 bases and J by 9 bases, leaving 18 bases between them. This CDR3 is 14 amino acids long. CDR3 coding DNA: TGTGCCAGCAGCTCCCTAGGGGGGGAGGAGGCCCAGTACTTC. This translates into CASSSLGGEEAQYF. The full variable domain, with the rest looked up from reference TRBV5-4 and TRBJ2-5, is ETGVTQSPTHLIKTRGQQVTLRCSSQSGHNTVSWYQQALGQGPQFIFQYYREEENGRGNFPPRFSGLQFPNYSSELNVNALELDDSALYLCASSSLGGEEAQYFGPGTRLLVL.

This sequence joins TRBV19 and TRBJ2-5, with 9 bases that match TRBD2. This CDR3 region has 16 residues. Trimming cost V 1 base and J 5 bases; bases outside gene matches: 8. The germline gives CDR1 LNHDA, CDR2 SQIVND (reference sequence). The chain's CDR3 is CASSIGGSGSQETQYF. Written as DNA, the CDR3 is TGTGCCAGTAGTATAGGTGGTAGCGGGAGCCAGGAGACCCAGTACTTC.

This clone came up once. The genes are TRBV6-4 and TRBJ2-1; TRBD2 matches at 11 bases. From germline, CDR1 is MRHNA and CDR2 SNTAGT. The CDR3 extends over 15 amino acids. V lost 6 bases to trimming and J lost 5 bases; unmatched junction nucleotides: 6. In nucleotides, the CDR3 is TGTGCCAGCAGAACCGGGACTAGCGGCAACAATGAGCAGTTCTTC. Translating it yields CASRTGTSGNNEQFF.

This clone appeared a few times. Other nucleotide sequences from this sample produce the same CDR3. The gene calls are TRBV2 and TRBJ1-5, with D perhaps matching TRBD1 (5 bases). The CDR3 runs 13 residues. Germline V lookup: CDR1 SNHLY, CDR2 FYNNEI. The V end lost 4 bases, the J end lost 2 bases, and 6 bases lay between the germline ends. The CDR3 loop is CASSGGGNQPQHF. CDR3 nucleotide sequence: TGTGCCAGCAGTGGGGGGGGCAATCAGCCCCAGCATTTT.

The V gene is TRBV7-9, the J gene TRBJ2-1; no definite D call. The V and J ends lost 6 bases and 6 bases respectively, with 9 bases between them. The CDR3 length is 12 residues. CDR1 SEHNR and CDR2 FQNEAQ come from the germline V gene (reference sequence). CDR3 protein: CASSLDVNEQFF. The DNA of the CDR3 is TGTGCCAGCAGTCTCGACGTCAATGAGCAGTTCTTC.

V gene TRBV5-4 combines with J gene TRBJ2-7; either TRBD1 or TRBD2 may fit D (5 bases each). Trimming left V 3 bases short and J 7 bases short, with 14 bases between. There are 13 residues in the CDR3. Germline values: CDR1 SGHNT, CDR2 YYREEE (reference sequence). The CDR3 DNA sequence: TGTGCCAGCAGCTCGGGACCCTCTAAGGAGCAGTACTTC. This translates into CASSSGPSKEQYF.

The genes are TRBV5-4 and TRBJ1-1; 8 positions match TRBD1. The CDR3 covers 16 residues. V gave up 4 bases and J gave up 1 base; unmatched junction bases: 9. The germline V gene has CDR1 SGHNT and CDR2 YYREEE (reference sequence). The CDR3 sequence is CASSRSDRGQNTEAFF. Written as DNA, the CDR3 is TGTGCCAGCAGCCGATCTGACAGGGGCCAGAACACTGAAGCTTTCTTT.

This clone was seen only once. CDR3: CASSLAGGGSGANVLTF. The DNA of the CDR3 is TGTGCCAGCAGCTTAGCAGGGGGCGGATCTGGGGCCAACGTCCTGACTTTC. The chain is built from TRBV7-2 and TRBJ2-6; TRBD1 agrees at 7 bases. CDR1 is SGHTA, CDR2 FQGNSA, per germline. The CDR3 sequence is 17 residues long. V gave up 0 bases and J gave up 1 base; unmatched junction bases: 3.

The chain carries TRBV7-9 and TRBJ2-5; a weak D match, TRBD1 (6 bases). The CDR3 sequence is 15 residues long. Looked up from germline, CDR1 is SEHNR and CDR2 is FQNEAQ (reference sequence). V lost 5 bases and J 2 bases, leaving 15 bases between the germline ends. DNA for the CDR3: TGTGCCAGCAGCACTCGGGACATTAGTCAAGAGACCCAGTACTTC. As protein: CASSTRDISQETQYF. Looking up the rest from reference TRBV7-9 and TRBJ2-5 gives the full variable domain: DTGVSQNPRHKITKRGQNVTFRCDPISEHNRLYWYRQTLGQGPEFLTYFQNEAQLEKSRLLSDRFSAERPKGSFSTLEIQRTEQGDSAMYLCASSTRDISQETQYFGPGTRLLVL.

This chain joins TRBV5-1 and TRBJ2-3, with TRBD2 as a possible D gene (5 bases). This CDR3 has 13 amino acids. V was shortened by 6 bases and J by 3 bases, with 11 bases between the two germline ends. Germline V gene sequence: CDR1 SGHRS, CDR2 YFSETQ. In nucleotides, the CDR3 is TGCGCCAGCACGCCCCCGGGGACAGATACGCAGTATTTT. It specifies CASTPPGTDTQYF.

With regard to this clone: The same CDR3 can be traced to other DNA sequences in this sample. This chain links TRBV5-6 with TRBJ1-5; TRBD1 is a possible D gene (5 bases). Looked up from germline, CDR1 is SGHDT and CDR2 is YYEEEE. V gave up 0 bases and J gave up 1 base, with 8 bases separating them. This CDR3 region has 15 residues. In DNA form, the CDR3 reads TGTGCCAGCAGCTTGGGCGGGGACAGCAATCAGCCCCAGCATTTT. Translation: CASSLGGDSNQPQHF.

The rearrangement uses TRBV5-1 and TRBJ1-1, with D possibly being TRBD1 (5 bases). This CDR3 is built from 17 residues. V was clipped by 3 bases and J by 2 bases, with 20 bases between them. The germline V gene has CDR1 SGHRS and CDR2 YFSETQ. For the CDR3, the DNA is TGCGCCAGCAGCTGGGGAGACAGTAAAACGATAAACACTGAAGCTTTCTTT. Protein product: CASSWGDSKTINTEAFF.

With regard to this clone: At the DNA level, this CDR3 is encoded by other sequences in the same sample as well. The CDR3 reads CASSPPAGTYEQYF. The CDR3, as DNA: TGTGCCAGCTCACCACCAGCGGGGACCTACGAGCAGTACTTC. The chain recombines TRBV18 with TRBJ2-7; 7 positions agree with TRBD2. With V trimmed by 0 bases and J by 2 bases, 1 base remained unmatched. There are 14 residues in the CDR3. The germline V gene encodes CDR1 KGHSH and CDR2 LQKENI. The full variable domain, rest sourced from reference TRBV18 and TRBJ2-7, is NAGVMQNPRHLVRRRGQEARLRCSPMKGHSHVYWYRQLPEEGLKFMVYLQKENIIDESGMPKERFSAEFPKEGPSILRIQQVVRGDSAAYFCASSPPAGTYEQYFGPGTRLTVT.

V gene TRBV2 combines with J gene TRBJ1-1, with D uncertain. The CDR3 spans 14 residues. CDR1 is SNHLY, CDR2 FYNNEI, per germline. V gave up 6 bases and J gave up 5 bases, with 16 bases separating them. The CDR3 is CASSSDLVRTEAFF. The CDR3 coding sequence is TGTGCCAGCAGCTCCGATCTGGTGAGGACTGAAGCTTTCTTT.

V and J are TRBV2 and TRBJ1-1; 7 bases align to TRBD1. The germline V gene encodes CDR1 SNHLY and CDR2 FYNNEI. Trimming at V came to 8 bases and at J to 1 base, leaving 4 bases not matched to a gene. This CDR3 is 13 amino acids long. The CDR3 DNA reads TGTGCCAGCTTCCGGGACAGGAACACTGAAGCTTTCTTT. Translation: CASFRDRNTEAFF.

The chain recombines TRBV6-5 with TRBJ2-7, with 11 bases that match TRBD2. In germline, CDR1 is MNHEY, CDR2 SVGAGI. The CDR3 runs 15 residues. Losses at the gene ends were 4 bases for V and 5 bases for J; bases not matched to a gene: 7. This chain's CDR3 is CASSFPSSGRNEQYF. For the CDR3, the DNA is TGTGCCAGCAGTTTCCCCTCTAGCGGGAGGAACGAGCAGTACTTC.

The chain employs TRBV5-4 and TRBJ1-2, with D possibly TRBD1 on 5 matching bases. Germline-derived CDR1 and CDR2 are SGHNT and YYREEE (reference sequence). Trimming took off 0 bases at V and 3 bases at J, with 12 bases between the two ends. The CDR3 is 15 amino acids. CDR3 DNA: TGTGCCAGCAGCTTGGTGAGGCAGGGACACTATGGCTACACCTTC. This translates into CASSLVRQGHYGYTF.

V is TRBV12-5 and J is TRBJ1-5, with D perhaps matching TRBD1 (5 bases). There are 13 residues in the CDR3. Germline V gene data show CDR1 as LGHNT and CDR2 as FRNRAP. Deletions cut 9 bases from V and 6 bases from J, with 15 bases between. The CDR3 bases are TGTGCTAGCGACGCAGGGAGTGGTCAGCCCCAGCATTTT. The encoded protein is CASDAGSGQPQHF. Combining the CDR3 with reference TRBV12-5 and TRBJ1-5 gives the whole variable domain DARVTQTPRHKVTEMGQEVTMRCQPILGHNTVFWYRQTMMQGLELLAYFRNRAPLDDSGMPKDRFSAEMPDATLATLKIQPSEPRDSAVYFCASDAGSGQPQHFGDGTRLSIL.